This passage covers 13 T cell receptor beta chains from one sample sequenced in a study of T cells in Graves' hyperthyroidism and ophthalmopathy. From RNA transcripts, TCR beta CDR3 regions were amplified. Researchers ran a first-round RT-PCR on the TCR CDR3 using the HTBI primer set. TCRdb reprocessed the multiplex PCR reads with MiXCR, giving one entry per CDR3 protein. The data hold about 740,000 distinct CDR3 sequences, with approximately 14% observed a single time. Sequenced: blood. These receptors were obtained from a woman in her late teens or twenties with Graves' hyperthyroidism.

This clonotype was found many times. The chain combines TRBV7-2 with TRBJ2-7, with 8 nucleotides matching TRBD1. The CDR3 totals 15 residues. V shed 2 bases, J shed 4 bases, and the junction held 7 bases outside the gene matches. Germline-derived CDR1 and CDR2 are SGHTA and FQGNSA. The CDR3 loop is CASSLRDRGFYEQYF. In DNA form, the CDR3 reads TGTGCCAGCAGCTTACGCGACAGGGGATTTTACGAGCAGTACTTC.

This chain connects TRBV24-1 to TRBJ2-2; the D is unclear. Germline-derived CDR1 and CDR2 are KGHDR and SFDVKD. V was cut by 8 bases and J by 1 base, with 4 bases left in between. The CDR3 has 12 amino acids. The CDR3 region is CATTGNTGELFF. The CDR3 DNA follows: TGTGCCACCACTGGGAACACCGGGGAGCTGTTTTTT.

Concerning this clonotype: Given the absence of the conserved phenylalanine or tryptophan at the CDR3 end, a read error is likely. The chain couples TRBV3-1 to TRBJ1-6, with a weak D call TRBD1 (5 bases). The V gene's germline CDR1 is LGHDT and CDR2 YNNKEL (reference sequence). V lost 1 base to trimming and J lost 10 bases, with 14 bases between them. The CDR3 sequence is 15 residues long. CDR3 in amino acids: CASSQVSRWGSPLHL. CDR3 coding DNA: TGTGCCAGCAGCCAAGTTTCCCGGTGGGGGTCACCCCTCCACCTT.

The CDR3: CATSDPSITRGEQFF. The CDR3 coding sequence is TGTGCCACCAGTGATCCCTCCATTACCCGGGGTGAGCAGTTCTTC. The genes are TRBV24-1 and TRBJ2-1; D is possibly TRBD2 (5 bases). Trimming shortened V by 3 bases and J by 9 bases, and 17 bases separated the two germline ends. Germline V gene data show CDR1 as KGHDR and CDR2 as SFDVKD. This CDR3 has 15 amino acids.

On this clonotype: Mismatch with germline at one junction end may stem from a read error. The chain combines TRBV12-3 or TRBV12-4 with TRBJ2-1; either TRBD1 or TRBD2 may supply D (9 bases each). The CDR3 has 16 residues. The CDR3, as DNA: TGTGCCAGCAGGGGAGACAGGGGGACTAGCCTCAATGAGCATTTCTTC. It specifies CASRGDRGTSLNEHFF.

The chain is built from TRBV7-8 and TRBJ2-1; 7 nucleotides agree with TRBD2. Germline V gene lookup returns CDR1 SGHVS and CDR2 FQNEAQ. The ends lost 5 bases at V and 4 bases at J; junction bases unmatched: 11. This CDR3 is 16 amino acids long. The CDR3 DNA sequence: TGTGCCAGCAGCCCACCGACTAGCTGGGATTACAATGAGCAGTTCTTC. Encoded protein: CASSPPTSWDYNEQFF.

V and J are TRBV12-3 or TRBV12-4 and TRBJ2-7, with 7 bases fitting TRBD2. The junction had 6 bases not matched to a gene; V was cut back by 1 base and J by 6 bases. The CDR3 is made up of 14 amino acids. CDR3 in amino acids: CASSLGGGVSEQYF. For the CDR3, the DNA is TGTGCCAGCAGTTTAGGGGGGGGGGTATCCGAGCAGTACTTC.

This clonotype appeared many times. The chain uses TRBV13 and TRBJ2-7; the match to TRBD2 covers 10 bases. This CDR3 region has 15 residues. With 0 bases clipped from V and 5 bases from J, the junction kept 4 bases outside the gene matches. Germline values: CDR1 PRHDT, CDR2 FYEKMQ (reference sequence). The chain's CDR3 is CASSLGLAGDNEQYF. The CDR3 DNA reads TGTGCCAGCAGCTTAGGTCTAGCGGGAGACAACGAGCAGTACTTC. Full variable domain (outside the CDR3, taken from reference TRBV13 and TRBJ2-7): AAGVIQSPRHLIKEKRETATLKCYPIPRHDTVYWYQQGPGQDPQFLISFYEKMQSDKGSIPDRFSAQQFSDYHSELNMSSLELGDSALYFCASSLGLAGDNEQYFGPGTRLTVT.

This clonotype was detected only a few times. This rearrangement joins TRBV12-3 or TRBV12-4 to TRBJ2-7; D not resolved. Trimming took 2 bases from V and 2 from J, leaving 16 bases between them. This CDR3 comprises 16 residues. Here the CDR3 reads CASSLRVFSDAYEQYF. Here the CDR3 DNA reads TGTGCCAGCAGTTTACGTGTTTTTTCTGATGCCTACGAGCAGTACTTC.

A few counts support this clonotype. Here the CDR3 reads CAWSFTGRSYNEQFF. As DNA, the CDR3 is TGTGCCTGGAGCTTTACTGGACGCTCCTACAATGAGCAGTTCTTC. The rearrangement uses TRBV30 and TRBJ2-1; D is unresolved. The CDR3 has 15 amino acids. Trimming pared 3 bases from V and 0 bases from J, leaving 12 bases between. CDR1 is GTSNPN, CDR2 SVGIG, per germline (reference sequence).

This clonotype has ten or more counts. The chain is built from TRBV7-2 and TRBJ2-1; no firm D call. The CDR3 contains 16 residues. In germline, CDR1 is SGHTA, CDR2 FQGNSA. Deletions cut 1 base from V and 0 bases from J, with 10 bases between. Here the CDR3 reads CASSLGPFGSYNEQFF. The DNA of the CDR3 is TGTGCCAGCAGCTTAGGCCCCTTCGGCTCCTACAATGAGCAGTTCTTC.

Only a few counts were recorded for this clonotype. The V and J genes are TRBV6-4 and TRBJ2-7; 13 bases are shared with TRBD2. The CDR3 runs to 16 residues. Per the germline V gene, CDR1 is MRHNA and CDR2 is SNTAGT. V lost 4 bases to trimming and J lost 7 bases; unmatched junction nucleotides: 10. The CDR3 is CASSGLSGLAGMEQYF. In DNA form, the CDR3 reads TGTGCCAGCAGTGGTCTATCGGGACTAGCGGGAATGGAGCAGTACTTC.

This clonotype was seen ten or more times. This chain links TRBV7-2 with TRBJ2-7, with 10 positions matching TRBD1. Germline V gene lookup returns CDR1 SGHTA and CDR2 FQGNSA. Germline trimming cut 2 bases from V and 2 bases from J; bases unmatched to any gene: 6. CDR3 size: 16 residues. The CDR3 DNA sequence: TGTGCCAGCAGCTTATACTCGGGACAGGGGCCCTACGAGCAGTACTTC. This gives the protein CASSLYSGQGPYEQYF.